This T cell receptor (beta chain) was found in a study of identical twins. Study-wide results and limits: Interpretation of the results relied on cross-sectional statistical analysis and not on following the same donors.

After template switching added a universal primer site, the resulting cDNA carried unique molecular identifiers. TCRdb used MiXCR to reprocess the 5' RACE reads, holding one entry per CDR3 protein. Here the sample spans around 490,000 distinct CDR3 sequences, 14% being singletons. Germline V lookup: CDR1 ENHRY, CDR2 SYGVKD. The V segment lost 5 bases and the J segment 0 bases; nucleotides outside the gene matches: 13. This CDR3 is 17 amino acids long. This clonotype has ten or more counts. The antigen remains undetermined. These data were also filed under a second study, of yellow fever vaccine responses in identical twins. From that paper: In identical twins, vaccine T cell responses appeared partly shared and partly individual.

This chain uses TRBV10-3 with TRBJ2-7; 7 bases are shared with TRBD2. The specimen was CD4+ T cells sorted from blood. The clonotype comes from a woman under 30 in good health. The CDR3 region is CAISKVLRGGGSYEQYF. CDR3 nucleotide sequence: TGTGCCATCAGTAAAGTTCTTCGTGGCGGGGGCTCCTACGAGCAGTACTTC.